This T cell receptor beta chain was sequenced for a study of blood T cell repertoires in COVID-19. As for the study in general: Acute and convalescent COVID-19 specimens originated in the United States, Italy and Spain. Nucleic acid was either cDNA or gDNA, and it came from T cells, B-cell-depleted T cells, or PBMCs.

In the original workflow: Reference gene primer amplification in the assay estimated nucleated cell counts. TCRdb keeps only in-frame clones here, not all; method: immunoSEQ multiplex PCR. That table is the source of V, J and clone size, and D and trimming were worked out from the DNA. There are under 300,000 clones in the sample; 75% to 90% occur only once, and 3.5% to 5.5% lies in the top ten. This clone has a single count. The sample was peripheral blood. The receptor was derived from a man in his 60s who had recovered from COVID-19.

CDR3 sequence reads: CASSSDRGNEQFF. The DNA for the CDR3 is TGTGCCAGCAGTTCCGACAGGGGCAATGAGCAGTTCTTC. This sequence joins TRBV12-3 or TRBV12-4 and TRBJ2-1; 8 nucleotides align to TRBD1. This CDR3 comprises 13 residues. The ends lost 4 bases at V and 6 bases at J; junction bases unmatched: 2.